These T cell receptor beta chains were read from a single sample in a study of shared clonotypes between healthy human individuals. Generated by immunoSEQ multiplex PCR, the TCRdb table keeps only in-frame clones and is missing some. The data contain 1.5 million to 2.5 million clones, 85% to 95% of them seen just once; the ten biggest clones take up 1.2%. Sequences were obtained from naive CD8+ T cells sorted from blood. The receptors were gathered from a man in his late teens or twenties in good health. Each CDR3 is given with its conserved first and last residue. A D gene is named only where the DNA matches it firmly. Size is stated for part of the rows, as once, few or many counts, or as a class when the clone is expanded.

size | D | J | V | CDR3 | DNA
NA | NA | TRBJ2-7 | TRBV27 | CASSYRVSYEQYF | TGTGCCAGCAGTTACAGGGTATCCTACGAGCAGTACTTC
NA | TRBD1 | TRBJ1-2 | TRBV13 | CASSLGGRRQGAVMDGYTF | TGTGCCAGCAGCTTAGGAGGGAGGAGACAGGGGGCTGTAATGGATGGCTACACCTTC
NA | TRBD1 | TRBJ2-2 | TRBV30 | CAWDGDRGNTGELFF | TGTGCCTGGGATGGGGACAGGGGGAACACCGGGGAGCTGTTTTTT
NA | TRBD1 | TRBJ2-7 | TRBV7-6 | CASSFGTGYEQYF | TGTGCCAGCAGCTTCGGGACAGGGTACGAGCAGTACTTC
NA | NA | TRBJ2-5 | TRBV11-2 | CASGGALETQYF | TGTGCCAGCGGGGGGGCTCTGGAGACCCAGTACTTC
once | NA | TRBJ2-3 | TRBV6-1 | CASSEARTGRDTQYF | TGTGCCAGCAGTGAAGCGAGAACAGGGAGGGATACGCAGTATTTT
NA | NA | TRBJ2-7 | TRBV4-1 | CASSQEGTARYEQYF | TGCGCCAGCAGCCAAGAAGGGACGGCTCGCTACGAGCAGTACTTC
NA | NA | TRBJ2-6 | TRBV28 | CASRSGRLSGANVLTF | TGTGCCAGCAGATCGGGACGCCTCTCTGGGGCCAACGTCCTGACTTTC
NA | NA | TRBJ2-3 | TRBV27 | CASNGNMGTDTQYF | TGTGCCAGCAACGGCAATATGGGCACAGATACGCAGTATTTT
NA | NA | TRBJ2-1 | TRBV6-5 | CASSPNSNEQFF | TGTGCCAGCAGCCCAAATAGCAATGAGCAGTTCTTC
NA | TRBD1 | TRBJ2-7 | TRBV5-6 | CASSYWTGLFYEQYF | TGTGCCAGCAGCTACTGGACAGGGCTCTTCTACGAGCAGTACTTC
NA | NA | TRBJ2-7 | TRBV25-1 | CASSIQEEAYEQYF | TGTGCCAGCAGCATTCAGGAGGAAGCCTACGAGCAGTACTTC
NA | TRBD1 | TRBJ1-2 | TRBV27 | CASSIQTGVDGYTF | TGTGCCAGCAGTATCCAGACAGGGGTGGATGGCTACACCTTC
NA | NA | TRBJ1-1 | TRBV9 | CASSVADGIVNTEAFF | TGTGCCAGCAGCGTAGCTGACGGTATAGTGAACACTGAAGCTTTCTTT
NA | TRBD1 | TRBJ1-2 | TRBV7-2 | CASSSFTGDYGYTF | TGTGCCAGCAGCTCCTTCACAGGGGACTATGGCTACACCTTC
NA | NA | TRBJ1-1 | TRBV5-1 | CASSLEGRLVGVDTEAFF | TGCGCCAGCAGCTTGGAGGGCAGGTTGGTGGGTGTTGACACTGAAGCTTTCTTT
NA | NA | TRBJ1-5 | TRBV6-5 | CASSYGPGNQPQHF | TGTGCCAGCAGTTACGGCCCGGGGAATCAGCCCCAGCATTTT
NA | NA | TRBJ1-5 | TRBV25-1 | CASSETNSNQPQHF | TGTGCCAGCAGTGAAACGAATAGCAATCAGCCCCAGCATTTT
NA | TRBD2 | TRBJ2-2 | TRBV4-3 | CASSQEASGGGTGELFF | TGCGCCAGCAGCCAAGAGGCCTCGGGGGGAGGAACCGGGGAGCTGTTTTTT
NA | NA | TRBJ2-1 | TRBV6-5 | CASSYSKRNPYNEQFF | TGTGCCAGCAGTTACTCTAAGCGGAATCCCTACAATGAGCAGTTCTTC
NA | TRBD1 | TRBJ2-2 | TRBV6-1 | CASSEPGTETNTGELFF | TGTGCCAGCAGTGAACCGGGGACAGAAACTAACACCGGGGAGCTGTTTTTT
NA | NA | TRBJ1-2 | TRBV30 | CAWSGGGFGYTF | TGTGCCTGGAGTGGAGGGGGGTTTGGCTACACCTTC
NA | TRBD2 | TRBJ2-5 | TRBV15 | CATSRVLADQETQYF | TGTGCCACCAGCAGAGTCCTAGCGGATCAAGAGACCCAGTACTTC
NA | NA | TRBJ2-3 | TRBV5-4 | CASSLDDPLRETGRSDTQYF | TGTGCCAGCAGCTTGGATGACCCGCTTCGAGAGACAGGGAGGAGTGATACGCAGTATTTT
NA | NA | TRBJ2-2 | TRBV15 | CATSRVPEGTGELFF | TGTGCCACCAGCAGAGTCCCCGAGGGCACCGGGGAGCTGTTTTTT
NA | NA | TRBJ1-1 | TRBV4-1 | CASSHSPRTEAFF | TGCGCCAGCAGCCATAGTCCAAGGACTGAAGCTTTCTTT
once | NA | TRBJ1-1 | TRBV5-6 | CASSMTDPVWTEAFF | TGTGCCAGCAGCATGACGGACCCGGTGTGGACTGAAGCTTTCTTT
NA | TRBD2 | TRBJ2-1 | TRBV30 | CAWSVGGSNYNEQFF | TGTGCCTGGAGTGTTGGCGGGAGCAACTACAATGAGCAGTTCTTC
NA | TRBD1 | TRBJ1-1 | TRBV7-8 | CASSLAPEGAGTEAFF | TGTGCCAGCAGCTTAGCGCCTGAGGGGGCAGGCACTGAAGCTTTCTTT
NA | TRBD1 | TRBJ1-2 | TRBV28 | CASSLTGNHGYTF | TGTGCCAGCAGTTTGACAGGGAATCATGGCTACACCTTC
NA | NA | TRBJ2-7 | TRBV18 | CASSPPAGLYEQYF | TGTGCCAGCTCACCACCGGCAGGGCTATACGAGCAGTACTTC
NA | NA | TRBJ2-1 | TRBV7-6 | CASSLQVINRAGPSYNEQFF | TGTGCCAGCAGCTTACAGGTCATCAACAGGGCGGGGCCTTCCTACAATGAGCAGTTCTTC
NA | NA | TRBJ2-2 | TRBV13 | CASSRGDTGELFF | TGTGCCAGCAGCAGGGGTGACACCGGGGAGCTGTTTTTT
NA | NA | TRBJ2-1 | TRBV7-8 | CASSLRGGSYNEQFF | TGTGCCAGCAGCTTAAGAGGGGGATCCTACAATGAGCAGTTCTTC
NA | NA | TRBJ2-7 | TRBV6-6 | CASSTMGPIHEQYF | TGTGCCAGCAGTACGATGGGTCCAATCCACGAGCAGTACTTC
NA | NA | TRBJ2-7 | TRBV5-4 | CASSDRDNSYEQYF | TGTGCCAGCAGCGACCGGGACAACTCCTACGAGCAGTACTTC
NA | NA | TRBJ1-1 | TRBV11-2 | CASSGWDTLNTEAFF | TGTGCCAGCAGCGGATGGGACACTTTGAACACTGAAGCTTTCTTT
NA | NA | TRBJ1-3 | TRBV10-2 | CASSEGRNTIYF | TGCGCCAGCAGTGAGGGGCGAAACACCATATATTTT
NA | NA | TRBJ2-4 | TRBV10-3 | CAISESVLAKNIQYF | TGTGCCATCAGTGAAAGTGTATTAGCCAAAAACATTCAGTACTTC
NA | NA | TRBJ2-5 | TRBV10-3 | CAISERIQETQYF | TGTGCCATCAGTGAACGGATACAGGAGACCCAGTACTTC
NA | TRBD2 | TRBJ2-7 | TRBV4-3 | CASSQTPSGTTYEQYF | TGCGCCAGCAGCCAAACTCCTAGCGGGACCACCTACGAGCAGTACTTC
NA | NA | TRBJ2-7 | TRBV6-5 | CASSYSHEQYF | TGTGCCAGCAGTTACTCTCACGAGCAGTACTTC
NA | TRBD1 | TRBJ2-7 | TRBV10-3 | CAITPGQGDEQYF | TGTGCCATCACCCCGGGGCAGGGGGACGAGCAGTACTTC
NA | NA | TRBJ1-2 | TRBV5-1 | CASSSEGGGAEGYTF | TGCGCCAGCAGCTCGGAAGGTGGGGGCGCCGAGGGCTACACCTTC
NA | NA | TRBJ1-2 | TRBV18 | CASSYGEGAYGYTF | TGTGCCAGCTCATACGGCGAGGGAGCCTATGGCTACACCTTC
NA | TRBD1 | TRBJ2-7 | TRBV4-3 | CASSQEGTGTGDLRDEQYF | TGCGCCAGCAGCCAAGAGGGGACCGGGACAGGGGATCTAAGGGACGAGCAGTACTTC
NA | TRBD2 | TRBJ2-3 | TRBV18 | CASSPSGLAGGDTQYF | TGTGCCAGCTCACCATCCGGACTAGCGGGCGGGGATACGCAGTATTTT
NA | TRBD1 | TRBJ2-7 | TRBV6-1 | CASSDTGTGVYEQYF | TGTGCCAGCAGCGACACCGGGACAGGAGTCTACGAGCAGTACTTC
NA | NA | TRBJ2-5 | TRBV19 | CASSRDLEETQYF | TGTGCCAGTAGTAGGGACCTGGAAGAGACCCAGTACTTC
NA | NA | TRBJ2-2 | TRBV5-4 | CASSLEAGAGLGAGELFF | TGTGCCAGCAGCTTGGAAGCAGGGGCGGGCTTAGGGGCCGGGGAGCTGTTTTTT
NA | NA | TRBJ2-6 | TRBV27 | CASSFVSTGANVLTF | TGTGCCAGCAGTTTTGTGTCTACTGGGGCCAACGTCCTGACTTTC
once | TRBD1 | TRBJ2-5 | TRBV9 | CASSPQGLSQETQYF | TGTGCCAGCAGCCCACAGGGGCTATCTCAAGAGACCCAGTACTTC
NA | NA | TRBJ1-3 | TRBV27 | CASSLGRVPGNTIYF | TGTGCCAGCAGTTTAGGAAGGGTACCTGGAAACACCATATATTTT